The 18 T cell receptor beta chains below all came from one sample that was sequenced in a study of vaccination and CD4 T cells after COVID-19. These receptors' targets are unknown. Once obtained from cultured CD4+ T cells, the DNA was sequenced using the Oncomine TCR Beta short-read assay. TCRdb recomputed calls from the PCR reads with MiXCR, one row per CDR3 protein. The table shows thousands of distinct CDR3 sequences, with 40% to 45% occurring only once. The treatment: roughly 10-day PBMC culture with coronavirus spike peptide pools or control peptides (ViraFEST assay). The sequenced sample was CD4+ T cells from blood, cultured in vitro. Source of these receptors: a human donor who had recovered from COVID-19.

This clonotype turned up a few times. The genes are TRBV20-1 and TRBJ2-1; 9 positions match TRBD2. V shed 6 bases and J 4 bases; nucleotides not matched to a gene: 4. The CDR3 loop spans 13 amino acids. The germline CDR1 and CDR2 sequences are DFQATT and SNEGSKA (reference sequence). The CDR3 DNA sequence: TGCAGTGCAAGGACTAGCGATTACAATGAGCAGTTCTTC. As protein: CSARTSDYNEQFF.

The table lists this clonotype with a few counts. The V and J genes are TRBV7-2 and TRBJ2-3; TRBD2 is a possible D gene (7 bases). The CDR3 consists of 17 residues. Germline V gene lookup returns CDR1 SGHTA and CDR2 FQGNSA. Between the trimmed V and J ends, which lost 1 base and 4 bases, there was a span of 18 bases. The CDR3 DNA sequence: TGTGCCAGCAGCTTAGTGCCTAGCGGAGGGGGAGCAGATACGCAGTATTTT. Translating gives CASSLVPSGGGADTQYF. The variable domain in full, with the rest retrieved from reference TRBV7-2 and TRBJ2-3, is GAGVSQSPSNKVTEKGKDVELRCDPISGHTALYWYRQSLGQGLEFLIYFQGNSAPDKSGLPSDRFSAERTGGSVSTLTIQRTQQEDSAVYLCASSLVPSGGGADTQYFGPGTRLTVL.

The genes are TRBV20-1 and TRBJ2-5; 7 bases fit TRBD1. Per germline, CDR1 DFQATT and CDR2 SNEGSKA (reference sequence). The CDR3 is 13 amino acids. Trimming removed 7 bases from V and 2 bases from J; junction bases left unmatched: 7. The CDR3 here is CSGGTDRQETQYF. The CDR3, as DNA: TGCAGTGGGGGGACAGACAGACAAGAGACCCAGTACTTC.

The rearrangement joins TRBV10-3 to TRBJ2-5; D is undetermined. The CDR3 consists of 11 residues. The V gene lost 3 bases and the J gene lost 4 bases, with 3 bases spanning the gap. The V gene's germline CDR1 is ENHRY and CDR2 SYGVKD. The DNA for the CDR3 is TGTGCCATCAGTGATTTAGAGACCCAGTACTTC. Translation gives CAISDLETQYF.

This chain connects TRBV4-2 to TRBJ2-7; D not resolved. The V and J ends lost 3 bases and 4 bases respectively, with 10 bases between them. The CDR3 length is 13 residues. Germline V gives CDR1 LGHNA, CDR2 YNFKEQ. The CDR3 is CASSQDEHYEQYF. CDR3 bases: TGTGCCAGCAGCCAGGATGAACATTACGAGCAGTACTTC.

The chain links TRBV20-1 to TRBJ2-2; D not resolved. With 0 bases removed from V and 6 bases from J, the gap between germline ends came to 11 bases. In germline, CDR1 is DFQATT, CDR2 SNEGSKA (reference sequence). The CDR3 consists of 14 residues. The CDR3 DNA reads TGCAGTGCTAGAGACCAAGCCTTCGCCGGGGAGCTGTTTTTT. Amino acids: CSARDQAFAGELFF.

This clonotype is medium-sized. J is TRBJ1-3 and V is TRBV7-2; D remains ambiguous. The V end was cut by 1 base, the J end by 0 bases, with 10 bases between. CDR1 and CDR2 (germline): SGHTA, FQGNSA. CDR3 size: 16 residues. This CDR3 reads CASSLGIHSSGNTIYF. The CDR3 nucleotides read TGTGCCAGCAGCTTAGGGATACATAGCTCTGGAAACACCATATATTTT.

This clonotype was observed a few times. This rearrangement joins TRBV6-1 to TRBJ2-4, with 7 bases matching TRBD2. V trimming: 7 bases; J trimming: 15 bases; junction bases outside the gene matches: 15. Germline V CDR1 and CDR2: MNHNS, SASEGT. The CDR3 runs to 13 residues. This CDR3 reads CASNLNGRGSLYF. CDR3 coding DNA: TGTGCCAGCAATCTAAATGGGAGGGGTTCATTGTACTTC.

This clonotype is termed medium-sized. As DNA, the CDR3 is TGTGCCAGCAGCTCGGGGGGTGAAGCTTTCTTT. It is translated as CASSSGGEAFF. This chain connects TRBV11-3 to TRBJ1-1; possible D gene TRBD1, 5 bases. Trimming stripped 4 bases from V and 7 bases from J, with 7 bases between. The CDR3 consists of 11 residues. The V gene's germline CDR1 is SGHNT and CDR2 YENEEA.

This clonotype appeared a single time. V and J are TRBV2 and TRBJ2-3, with 10 bases identical to TRBD2. The CDR3 sequence is 16 residues long. The junction had 10 bases not matched to a gene; V was cut back by 4 bases and J by 6 bases. The germline CDR1 and CDR2 sequences are SNHLY and FYNNEI. CDR3: CASSGPTSGNMDTQYF. DNA of the CDR3: TGTGCCAGCAGTGGGCCAACTAGCGGGAACATGGATACGCAGTATTTT.

This clonotype has more than one count but fewer than ten. This chain joins TRBV20-1 and TRBJ1-5, with unresolved D. Germline lookup yields CDR1 DFQATT and CDR2 SNEGSKA (reference sequence). The CDR3 length is 13 residues. Trimming took 1 base from V and 0 from J, leaving 4 bases between them. The CDR3 is CSARGYSNQPQHF. CDR3 in DNA: TGCAGTGCTAGAGGGTATAGCAATCAGCCCCAGCATTTT.

As concerns this clonotype: Germline and junction disagree at one end, which may indicate a read error. This chain connects TRBV6-1 to TRBJ1-6; TRBD1 agrees at 7 bases. This CDR3 has 13 amino acids. Germline V lookup: CDR1 MNHNS, CDR2 SASEGT. The CDR3 protein is CASREGALGWLAF. The DNA for the CDR3 is TGTGCCAGCCGTGAGGGGGCCCTTGGTTGGCTAGCCTTT.

This clonotype was seen a single time. This CDR3 is missing its conserved last phenylalanine or tryptophan, likely due to a read error. This chain's CDR3 is CSAILAGGISYNEQFL. DNA of the CDR3: TGCAGTGCCATTCTAGCGGGGGGGATCTCCTACAATGAGCAGTTCCTC. This chain links TRBV20-1 with TRBJ2-1, with 12 bases that match TRBD2. The CDR3 has 16 residues. Germline loops: CDR1 DFQATT, CDR2 SNEGSKA (reference sequence). With 6 bases clipped from V and 0 bases from J, the junction kept 6 bases outside the gene matches.

In its sample, this clonotype was seen a few times. The chain carries TRBV6-4 and TRBJ1-5; D unresolved. With 3 bases removed from V and 11 bases from J, the gap between germline ends came to 17 bases. From germline, CDR1 is MRHNA and CDR2 SNTAGT. The CDR3 runs 14 residues. The CDR3 loop is CASSDADGWRAQHF. CDR3 coding DNA: TGTGCCAGCAGTGATGCCGATGGGTGGAGGGCCCAGCATTTT.

The chain joins TRBV4-2 to TRBJ2-2; the D gene is possibly TRBD2 (6 bases). This CDR3 has 16 residues. Germline loops: CDR1 LGHNA, CDR2 YNFKEQ. V lost 4 bases to trimming and J lost 7 bases, with 19 bases between them. CDR3 sequence: CASSPPGPGVVGELFF. Written as DNA, the CDR3 is TGTGCCAGCAGCCCACCGGGACCGGGGGTGGTCGGGGAGCTGTTTTTT.

The CDR3 sequence: CASSLLTTPNSGANVLTF. The DNA of the CDR3 is TGTGCCAGCAGTCTTCTCACCACGCCGAACTCTGGGGCCAACGTCCTGACTTTC. The V and J genes are TRBV27 and TRBJ2-6; D is unresolved. The CDR3 loop spans 18 amino acids. Germline V gene sequence: CDR1 MNHEY, CDR2 SMNVEV (reference sequence). Trimming left V 5 bases short and J 0 bases short, with 17 bases between.

The chain couples TRBV9 to TRBJ1-1; D is perhaps TRBD1 (5 bases). The V end was cut by 5 bases, the J end by 1 base, with 15 bases between. The CDR3 is made up of 15 amino acids. Germline V gene sequence: CDR1 SGDLS, CDR2 YYNGEE. The DNA for the CDR3 is TGTGCCAGCAGTCCCGACTGGGGGAGGAACACTGAAGCTTTCTTT. Protein sequence: CASSPDWGRNTEAFF.

The rearrangement links TRBV6-5 to TRBJ2-1; no firm D call. There are 14 residues in the CDR3. The V end was cut by 0 bases, the J end by 9 bases, with 12 bases between. Germline CDR1 and CDR2: MNHEY and SVGAGI. The CDR3 sequence is CASSYSPPSGEQFF. In nucleotides, the CDR3 is TGTGCCAGCAGTTACTCCCCCCCTTCGGGTGAGCAGTTCTTC.